Below are 31 T cell receptor beta chains sequenced from a single sample in a study of T cell clusters in autoimmune cytopenias (dated by TCRdb to between 2018 and 2021). TCRdb lists the instrument as Illumina MiSeq. To amplify TRB rearrangements, a touch-down multiplex PCR protocol was run with the TRB-A and TRB-B primer pools combined in a single tube. Based on TCRdb reprocessing of the reads, there is one entry per CDR3 protein sequence, and DNA is missing. The record for this sample contains 2,000 to 3,000 distinct CDR3 sequences. The ten largest clones take up 58% of the sample. TRB amplification used approximately 0.25 ug of peripheral blood genomic DNA, around 40,000 genome equivalents, per sample. The material sequenced was peripheral blood. Receptors were obtained from a human donor with an autoimmune cytopenia or autoimmune hepatitis (not recorded which).

This clonotype is medium-sized by frequency. The V call is TRBV12-3 or TRBV12-4, the J call TRBJ2-5. The CDR3 has 12 residues. CDR3: CASSFGVETQYF.

This clonotype is medium-sized by frequency. This sequence joins TRBV30 and TRBJ2-3; TCRdb's D gene call, TRBD2, goes unchecked for lack of DNA. CDR1 is GTSNPN and CDR2 is SVGIG in the germline V gene (reference sequence). The CDR3 is 13 amino acids. CDR3 sequence reads: CAWRAGAIDTQYF.

Its frequency marks this clonotype as medium-sized. The chain links TRBV19 to TRBJ2-1; TCRdb's D call of TRBD2 is untestable without DNA. Germline CDR1 and CDR2: LNHDA and SQIVND (reference sequence). The CDR3 has 14 residues. The CDR3 loop is CASSWRDPYNEQFF.

Judged by frequency, this clonotype is medium-sized. This chain links TRBV6-1 with TRBJ2-7; the TCRdb call, TRBD2, lacks DNA for checking. Germline V gives CDR1 MNHNS, CDR2 SASEGT. CDR3 length: 14 amino acids. Here the CDR3 reads CASSEYSGSYEQYF.

This clonotype is identified as medium-sized from frequency. This chain connects TRBV5-5 to TRBJ1-5; checking the TCRdb D call of TRBD1 is not possible without DNA. Germline V lookup: CDR1 SGHKS, CDR2 YYEKEE (reference sequence). This CDR3 region has 15 residues. The CDR3 region is CASSLGGHANQPQHF.

By frequency, this clonotype registers medium-sized (0.01 to 0.1%). V gene TRBV29-1 combines with J gene TRBJ1-1; TCRdb's D call, TRBD1, is unchecked because there is no DNA. CDR1 and CDR2 from the germline V gene are SQVTM and ANQGSEA. This CDR3 is 13 amino acids long. The CDR3 sequence is CSAAAGTNTEAFF.

The gene calls are TRBV5-6 and TRBJ2-7. This CDR3 spans 14 amino acids. Germline V CDR1 and CDR2: SGHDT, YYEEEE. The CDR3: CASSLYAGSYEQYF.

In terms of frequency, this clonotype is medium-sized. Here the CDR3 reads CASRGLAGGLAKNIQYF. This chain uses TRBV19 with TRBJ2-4; lacking DNA, the TRBD2 call made by TCRdb goes unchecked. Germline V gene data show CDR1 as LNHDA and CDR2 as SQIVND (reference sequence). The CDR3 consists of 17 residues.

According to its frequency, this clonotype is medium-sized. The chain employs TRBV6-5 and TRBJ2-1; the TRBD2 assignment by TCRdb is unverifiable without DNA. The germline gives CDR1 MNHEY, CDR2 SVGAGI. The CDR3 sequence is 17 residues long. The CDR3 region is CATQGTSGSYAGNEQFF.

Considering frequency, this clonotype is medium-sized (0.01 to 0.1%). The V gene is TRBV19, the J gene TRBJ2-3. Germline CDR1 and CDR2: LNHDA and SQIVND (reference sequence). CDR3 length equals 15 residues. The CDR3: CASSIDTRSTDTQYF.

V usage is TRBV18 and J usage is TRBJ1-4; TCRdb lists TRBD1, though no DNA is available to test this call. Germline V lookup: CDR1 KGHSH, CDR2 LQKENI. This CDR3 is built from 19 residues. The CDR3 protein is CASSPQGPSRISTNEKLFF.

This clonotype is medium-sized by frequency. This chain joins TRBV6-5 and TRBJ2-3; TCRdb picks TRBD1, but there is no DNA to check that call. This CDR3 is 16 amino acids long. Germline-derived CDR1 and CDR2 are MNHEY and SVGAGI. The CDR3 protein is CASSYSRGQRTDTQYF.

The chain links TRBV10-3 to TRBJ2-4. The CDR3 consists of 12 residues. The V gene's germline CDR1 is ENHRY and CDR2 SYGVKD. CDR3 amino acids: CAISETENIQYF.

The gene calls are TRBV27 and TRBJ2-7; TCRdb returns TRBD1, unconfirmable since there is no DNA. The CDR3 sequence is 14 residues long. Germline values: CDR1 MNHEY, CDR2 SMNVEV (reference sequence). The CDR3 spells CASSAVGHTGEQYF.

The genes are TRBV11-1 and TRBJ1-2; TCRdb's D gene call, TRBD1, goes unchecked for lack of DNA. Per germline, CDR1 SGHAT and CDR2 FQDESV (reference sequence). The CDR3 runs 16 residues. CDR3 in amino acids: CASSAPTSGTLYGYTF.

According to its frequency, this clonotype is medium-sized (0.01 to 0.1%). The CDR3 spells CASISRSGANVLTF. This chain links TRBV19 with TRBJ2-6. The CDR3 is made up of 14 amino acids. In germline, CDR1 is LNHDA, CDR2 SQIVND (reference sequence).

This clonotype is labeled large based on frequency. V usage is TRBV29-1 and J usage is TRBJ2-1; lacking DNA, the TRBD2 call made by TCRdb goes unchecked. The V gene's germline CDR1 is SQVTM and CDR2 ANQGSEA. The CDR3 loop spans 13 amino acids. CDR3 sequence reads: CSGTGTRRNEQFF.

The V call is TRBV5-5, the J call TRBJ2-1; TCRdb's D gene call, TRBD2, goes unchecked for lack of DNA. Germline V gene sequence: CDR1 SGHKS, CDR2 YYEKEE (reference sequence). This CDR3 region has 15 residues. This CDR3 is CASSLLLAGANEQFF.

The chain couples TRBV5-1 to TRBJ2-3. Looked up from germline, CDR1 is SGHRS and CDR2 is YFSETQ. The length of the CDR3 is 14 residues. This CDR3 reads CASSLAGVADTQYF.

The chain is built from TRBV19 and TRBJ2-5; as DNA is missing, the TRBD1 call by TCRdb cannot be tested. This CDR3 has 14 residues. Germline V gene lookup returns CDR1 LNHDA and CDR2 SQIVND (reference sequence). CDR3: CASSPGQGVETQYF.

This sequence joins TRBV18 and TRBJ2-1. Germline loops: CDR1 KGHSH, CDR2 LQKENI. CDR3 length: 14 residues. CDR3 residues: CASSPLQSYNEQFF.

The V gene is TRBV5-6, the J gene TRBJ1-3; TCRdb indicates TRBD1, and absent DNA this call remains unverified. Germline V CDR1 and CDR2: SGHDT, YYEEEE. CDR3 length: 16 residues. The CDR3 reads CASSPYGQNSGNTIYF.

This clonotype registers medium-sized (0.01 to 0.1%) by frequency. The chain links TRBV6-5 to TRBJ2-3. The CDR3 runs 16 residues. Germline V gene lookup returns CDR1 MNHEY and CDR2 SVGAGI. The CDR3 reads CASSYHIKSSTDTQYF.

By frequency, this clonotype registers medium-sized. The chain uses TRBV27 and TRBJ2-5; TCRdb reports TRBD1, a call that lacks DNA to check it against. The CDR3 is 13 residues long. Per germline, CDR1 MNHEY and CDR2 SMNVEV (reference sequence). CDR3 sequence reads: CASRRGGQETQYF.

The rearrangement uses TRBV6-1 and TRBJ2-5; TCRdb selects TRBD2, and the lack of DNA leaves this call unchecked. CDR3 length equals 14 residues. The germline V gene encodes CDR1 MNHNS and CDR2 SASEGT. CDR3 protein: CASRVGGGGETQYF.

This rearrangement joins TRBV6-5 to TRBJ2-7; TCRdb gives TRBD1 as the D gene, but with no DNA this cannot be confirmed. From germline, CDR1 is MNHEY and CDR2 SVGAGI. The CDR3 length is 15 residues. The CDR3 sequence: CASRRGSTGIGEQYF.

V gene TRBV5-6 combines with J gene TRBJ1-1. The CDR3 has 16 amino acids. Germline loops: CDR1 SGHDT, CDR2 YYEEEE. The CDR3 region is CASSRWGEALNTEAFF.

This clonotype counts as medium-sized by frequency. The chain has TRBV15 and TRBJ2-5; the D gene TCRdb calls, TRBD1, cannot be checked with no DNA. Germline values: CDR1 LNHNV, CDR2 YYDKDF (reference sequence). CDR3 length: 14 residues. CDR3 sequence reads: CATSSPQGRETQYF. Supplemented by reference TRBV15 and TRBJ2-5, the full variable domain reads DAMVIQNPRYQVTQFGKPVTLSCSQTLNHNVMYWYQQKSSQAPKLLFHYYDKDFNNEADTPDNFQSRRPNTSFCFLDIRSPGLGDTAMYLCATSSPQGRETQYFGPGTRLLVL.

This clonotype ranks as medium-sized in terms of frequency. The chain is built from TRBV29-1 and TRBJ1-1. Germline V CDR1 and CDR2: SQVTM, ANQGSEA. This CDR3 is 14 amino acids long. The CDR3 sequence is CSVGRDNVRTEAFF.

By frequency, this clonotype registers medium-sized (0.01 to 0.1%). This chain links TRBV18 with TRBJ2-2; the TCRdb call, TRBD1, lacks DNA for checking. The germline V gene encodes CDR1 KGHSH and CDR2 LQKENI. The CDR3 runs to 15 residues. This CDR3 reads CASSPPRGARGELFF.

The J gene is TRBJ1-1, the V gene TRBV7-9; with no DNA, the TCRdb D assignment of TRBD1 cannot be verified. Germline V gives CDR1 SEHNR, CDR2 FQNEAQ (reference sequence). The CDR3 consists of 17 residues. CDR3 in amino acids: CASSPRQGAPRNTEAFF.